This TCR beta chain was captured by sequencing in a study of T-cell reconstitution after alpha-beta-depleted transplantation in children. Study-wide points: Alpha-beta T cells about two months after transplant reportedly derived from several hundred expanded graft clones.

Trimming removed 2 bases at V and 10 bases at J, with 12 bases between. The CDR3 spans 14 residues. The germline V gene has CDR1 MNHEY and CDR2 SVGAGI. Molecular barcoding with unique molecular identifiers was used for the TCRbeta library. TCRdb used MiXCR to reprocess the PCR reads, holding one entry per CDR3 protein. The sample lists some 460,000 distinct CDR3 sequences, about 17% occurring once. This clonotype was seen more than once but under ten times. Its specificity is not known. The source material was PBMCs, mostly from graft donor cells, sampled 360 days after TCRalphabeta/CD19-depleted stem cell transplant. The chain employs TRBV6-5 and TRBJ1-6, with D possibly being TRBD1 (6 bases). This receptor was obtained from a boy under two years old who had a stem cell transplant for Wiskott-Aldrich syndrome, so the T cells may come from the graft donor. The CDR3 nucleotides are TGTGCCAGCAGTTACGGGGGGCCGAGGTCACCCCTCCACTTT. Translation: CASSYGGPRSPLHF.